The 21 T cell receptor beta chains below were found in one sample sequenced in a study of cytomegalovirus exposure and HLA in healthy donors. Primers for the PCR totalled 60 Vbeta and 13 Jbeta. Profiled with immunoSEQ multiplex PCR; TCRdb holds only in-frame clones, not every one. The sample yields 170,000 or so clones, roughly 79% seen once. The source material was PBMCs. The receptors originated from a woman in her forties or fifties in good health and CMV-seropositive.

This chain connects TRBV28 to TRBJ1-1; 8 positions match TRBD1. This CDR3 comprises 13 residues. Germline-derived CDR1 and CDR2 are MDHEN and SYDVKM. V was clipped by 6 bases and J by 10 bases; unmatched bases: 10. CDR3 sequence (DNA): TGTGCCAGCAGCCCCGGGACAGGTCGGGGAGCTTTCTTT. The encoded protein is CASSPGTGRGAFF.

Points on this clone: This CDR3 is also generated by other DNA sequences in the sample. The V and J genes are TRBV5-1 and TRBJ2-1; 10 bases are shared with TRBD2. Germline CDR1 SGHRS, CDR2 YFSETQ. There are 14 residues in the CDR3. The trim removed 2 bases at V and 7 bases at J, leaving 3 bases unmatched. The CDR3 bases are TGCGCCAGCAGCTTTAGCGGGGGGCCTAATGAGCAGTTCTTC. It encodes CASSFSGGPNEQFF.

The chain combines TRBV7-6 with TRBJ1-5; TRBD1 aligns across 7 bases. Germline CDR1 reads SGHVS; CDR2 reads FNYEAQ. With V trimmed by 8 bases and J by 5 bases, 12 bases remained unmatched. CDR3 size: 15 residues. The CDR3 loop reads CASGRTGEYDQPQHF. For the CDR3, the DNA is TGTGCCAGCGGAAGGACAGGCGAATACGATCAGCCCCAGCATTTT.

Note on this clone: At one end the junction does not follow the germline gene, possibly because of a read error. This CDR3 reads CASSPDRVTEAFF. The CDR3, as DNA: TGTGCTAGCAGCCCGGACAGGGTAACTGAAGCTTTCTTT. J is TRBJ1-1 and V is TRBV7-7; 8 bases line up with TRBD1. The germline V gene encodes CDR1 SSHAT and CDR2 FNYEAQ (reference sequence). The CDR3 extends over 13 amino acids. The variable domain in full, completed from reference TRBV7-7 and TRBJ1-1, reads GAGVSQSPRYKVTKRGQDVTLRCDPISSHATLYWYQQALGQGPEFLTYFNYEAQPDKSGLPSDRFSAERPEGSISTLTIQRTEQRDSAMYRCASSPDRVTEAFFGQGTRLTVV.

The J gene is TRBJ2-7, the V gene TRBV11-2, with a tentative D call TRBD2 (6 bases). V dropped 4 bases and J dropped 7 bases, with 14 bases sitting between them. Germline CDR1 is SGHAT and CDR2 is FQNNGV. CDR3 length equals 13 residues. CDR3 DNA: TGTGCCAGCAGCTGGCCGGGAGCGCGGGAGCAGTACTTC. Translation: CASSWPGAREQYF.

The chain links TRBV11-2 to TRBJ2-1, with 7 bases that match TRBD2. J gave up 6 bases and V 6 bases, and 5 bases lay outside the gene matches. Germline V gives CDR1 SGHAT, CDR2 FQNNGV. The CDR3 is made up of 13 amino acids. CDR3 sequence: CASRGGSVNEQFF. CDR3 DNA: TGTGCCAGCAGGGGCGGGAGTGTCAATGAGCAGTTCTTC.

This chain uses TRBV11-2 with TRBJ2-6; a weak D match, TRBD1 (6 bases). Germline V gives CDR1 SGHAT, CDR2 FQNNGV. The CDR3 contains 16 residues. Between the trimmed V and J ends, which lost 0 bases and 4 bases, there was a span of 10 bases. The CDR3 loop is CASSLEGAVGANVLTF. The CDR3 DNA follows: TGTGCCAGCAGCTTAGAGGGGGCGGTCGGGGCCAACGTCCTGACTTTC.

The CDR3 region is CAWRASGRASYEQYF. The CDR3 nucleotides read TGTGCCTGGAGAGCTAGCGGGAGGGCCTCCTACGAGCAGTACTTC. The V and J genes are TRBV30 and TRBJ2-7; TRBD2 matches at 12 bases. The CDR3 contains 15 residues. V shed 3 bases and J 0 bases; nucleotides not matched to a gene: 3. Germline-derived CDR1 and CDR2 are GTSNPN and SVGIG (reference sequence).

This chain connects TRBV27 to TRBJ2-5; TRBD1 matches 10 bases. With V trimmed by 5 bases and J by 5 bases, 8 bases remained unmatched. The CDR3 runs 15 residues. Per the germline V gene, CDR1 is MNHEY and CDR2 is SMNVEV (reference sequence). The CDR3 loop is CASSQNPTGGETQYF. CDR3 sequence (DNA): TGTGCCAGCAGTCAGAACCCGACAGGGGGCGAGACCCAGTACTTC.

The V and J genes are TRBV6-4 and TRBJ2-2; tentative D call: TRBD1 (6 bases). Trimming cost V 3 bases and J 1 base, with 6 bases left between them. CDR3 length equals 14 residues. Germline V gene sequence: CDR1 MRHNA, CDR2 SNTAGT. As DNA, the CDR3 is TGTGCCAGCAGTGAGGACAGGAACACCGGGGAGCTGTTTTTT. Its protein is CASSEDRNTGELFF.

The J gene is TRBJ1-1, the V gene TRBV5-1; D perhaps matches TRBD1 (6 bases). Germline loops: CDR1 SGHRS, CDR2 YFSETQ. The CDR3 is 14 residues long. V was trimmed by 5 bases and J by 5 bases, leaving 16 bases between them. The CDR3 spells CASRHEGGLTEAFF. The DNA for the CDR3 is TGCGCCAGCAGACATGAGGGGGGGCTAACTGAAGCTTTCTTT.

CDR3 amino acids: CASSSLRGGQPQHF. DNA of the CDR3: TGTGCCAGCAGTTCACTCCGAGGCGGGCAGCCCCAGCATTTT. This chain links TRBV27 with TRBJ1-5; no definite D call. V lost 4 bases, J lost 7 bases, and 14 bases lay in between. The CDR3 runs 14 residues. Germline V gene lookup returns CDR1 MNHEY and CDR2 SMNVEV (reference sequence).

This clone came up once. This specimen includes other DNA sequences encoding the same CDR3. The gene calls are TRBV28 and TRBJ2-7; TRBD2 matches at 7 bases. The CDR3 has 14 residues. Germline V lookup: CDR1 MDHEN, CDR2 SYDVKM. V lost 2 bases and J lost 2; bases outside the gene matches: 3. CDR3 amino acids: CASSLLAAAYEQYF. DNA for the CDR3: TGTGCCAGCAGTTTACTAGCGGCCGCCTACGAGCAGTACTTC.

A remark on this clone: Additional DNA sequences in this sample encode the identical CDR3. The V and J genes are TRBV6-5 and TRBJ1-3, with TRBD1 as a possible D gene (5 bases). The CDR3 runs 14 residues. Germline lookup yields CDR1 MNHEY and CDR2 SVGAGI. Deletions cut 6 bases from V and 7 bases from J, with 16 bases between. The CDR3 sequence: CASRQRGIGNTIYF. CDR3 nucleotide sequence: TGTGCCAGCAGGCAGCGGGGCATCGGGAACACCATATATTTT.

This clone appeared once. The J gene is TRBJ1-2, the V gene TRBV7-6, with D uncertain. The germline V gene encodes CDR1 SGHVS and CDR2 FNYEAQ. The V end was cut by 4 bases, the J end by 8 bases, with 17 bases between. The CDR3 length is 14 residues. This CDR3 is CASSSTAPAAGYTF. The DNA for the CDR3 is TGTGCCAGCAGCTCCACCGCCCCGGCAGCGGGCTACACCTTC.

The gene calls are TRBV2 and TRBJ2-6; TRBD1 aligns across 7 bases. Per the germline V gene, CDR1 is SNHLY and CDR2 is FYNNEI. The V and J ends lost 6 bases and 0 bases, in that order; junction bases with no gene match: 5. This CDR3 region has 16 residues. This CDR3 reads CASSRGQLSGANVLTF. In DNA, the CDR3 is TGTGCCAGCAGCCGGGGACAGCTCTCTGGGGCCAACGTCCTGACTTTC. The full variable domain, completed using reference TRBV2 and TRBJ2-6, is EPEVTQTPSHQVTQMGQEVILRCVPISNHLYFYWYRQILGQKVEFLVSFYNNEISEKSEIFDDQFSVERPDGSNFTLKIRSTKLEDSAMYFCASSRGQLSGANVLTFGAGSRLTVL.

This clone was detected only once. The V and J genes are TRBV29-1 and TRBJ2-3; D may be TRBD1 (7 bases). V lost 4 bases to trimming and J lost 6 bases, with 26 bases between them. The CDR3 length is 17 residues. Looked up from germline, CDR1 is SQVTM and CDR2 is ANQGSEA. CDR3 in amino acids: CSVVVRRTGGAKDTQYF. CDR3 coding DNA: TGCAGCGTTGTTGTCCGTAGGACAGGAGGGGCTAAGGATACGCAGTATTTT.

This rearrangement joins TRBV7-2 to TRBJ1-2; a possible D gene is TRBD1 (6 bases). Trimming took 5 bases from V and 3 from J, leaving 13 bases between them. This CDR3 region has 14 residues. Germline loops: CDR1 SGHTA, CDR2 FQGNSA. The CDR3 DNA follows: TGTGCCAGCAGCCCCGGGCGGGGGCACTATGGCTACACCTTC. This encodes CASSPGRGHYGYTF. Full variable domain (missing parts from reference TRBV7-2 and TRBJ1-2): GAGVSQSPSNKVTEKGKDVELRCDPISGHTALYWYRQSLGQGLEFLIYFQGNSAPDKSGLPSDRFSAERTGGSVSTLTIQRTQQEDSAVYLCASSPGRGHYGYTFGSGTRLTVV.

The CDR3 here is CSAPGAEGYTF. CDR3 DNA sequence: TGCAGTGCCCCTGGGGCGGAGGGCTACACCTTC. J is TRBJ1-2 and V is TRBV20-1, with D tentatively TRBD1 (5 bases). This CDR3 has 11 residues. The germline V and J ends were trimmed by 6 bases and 8 bases, with 13 bases remaining between them. CDR1 and CDR2 (germline): DFQATT, SNEGSKA (reference sequence).

The chain joins TRBV18 to TRBJ2-7; D remains ambiguous. This CDR3 region has 13 residues. The V gene's germline CDR1 is KGHSH and CDR2 LQKENI. V lost 3 bases, J lost 0 bases, and 6 bases lay in between. DNA of the CDR3: TGTGCCAGCTCACCCCTAAGCTCCTACGAGCAGTACTTC. Its translation: CASSPLSSYEQYF.

The chain joins TRBV11-3 to TRBJ1-1, with 8 bases fitting TRBD1. Germline CDR1 is SGHNT and CDR2 is YENEEA. With 4 bases clipped from V and 6 bases from J, the junction kept 19 bases outside the gene matches. The CDR3 sequence is 18 residues long. The CDR3 region has the DNA TGTGCCAGCAGCTCTTTCTTATGGCAGGGGGCCACCAAGGCTGAAGCTTTCTTT. The encoded protein is CASSSFLWQGATKAEAFF.